Below are 3 T cell receptor beta chains sequenced from a single sample in a study of T cells in Graves' hyperthyroidism and ophthalmopathy. Regions amplified from RNA transcripts were the TCR beta CDR3 regions. HTBI primers were employed in a first-round RT-PCR of the TCR CDR3. MiXCR, applied by TCRdb to the multiplex PCR reads, yields one record per CDR3 protein. Of 750,000 to 950,000 distinct CDR3 sequences in the sample, about two fifths were seen once. The sample taken for sequencing was blood. The receptors were gathered from a man aged 18 to 29 with Graves' hyperthyroidism.

As for this clonotype: A read error may explain this, as a much larger clone is one base away. The chain uses TRBV2 and TRBJ1-3; D may be TRBD1 (5 bases). V shed 4 bases and J shed 0 bases, with 13 bases lying between them. The CDR3 runs to 16 residues. Per the germline V gene, CDR1 is SNHLY and CDR2 is FYNNEI. The CDR3 nucleotides are TGTGCCAGCAGTGTCAGGGACTCCTACTCTGGAAACACCATATATTTT. It specifies CASSVRDSYSGNTIYF.

This sequence joins TRBV6-5 and TRBJ1-1, with D perhaps matching TRBD1 (5 bases). Germline assignment: CDR1 MNHEY and CDR2 SVGAGI. The V end was cut by 7 bases, the J end by 2 bases, with 14 bases between. The CDR3 totals 14 residues. The CDR3 protein is CASKRDGGNTEAFF. The CDR3 region has the DNA TGTGCCAGCAAGAGGGACGGGGGAAACACTGAAGCTTTCTTT.

Many counts were recorded for this clonotype. This sequence joins TRBV7-9 and TRBJ2-5; D remains ambiguous. Trimming cost V 8 bases and J 5 bases, with 12 bases left between them. Per germline, CDR1 SEHNR and CDR2 FQNEAQ (reference sequence). The CDR3 is 12 residues long. The CDR3 nucleotides read TGTGCCAGCGGAATATCAATCGAGACCCAGTACTTC. This sequence encodes CASGISIETQYF.